This T cell receptor (beta chain) was sequenced in a study of blood T cell repertoires in COVID-19. Assay used: immunoSEQ multiplex PCR; TCRdb lists only in-frame clones, some missing. The repertoire has some 460,000 clones, around nine tenths of them found once; the top ten carry more than 4%. The CDR3 has 14 amino acids. Germline CDR1 SNHLY, CDR2 FYNNEI. V was shortened by 7 bases and J by 2 bases, with 12 bases between the two germline ends. The sequencing input was peripheral blood. The TCR comes from a woman aged 25 to 39 with acute or convalescent COVID-19. The rearrangement links TRBV2 to TRBJ1-5; D remains ambiguous. In nucleotides, the CDR3 is TGTGCCAGCACGGCTGGAGACGGCAATCAGCCCCAGCATTTT. It is translated as CASTAGDGNQPQHF.